The rows below give T cell receptor beta chains drawn from one sample of a study of OX40 agonist ivuxolimab in advanced cancers. Sequenced by immunoSEQ multiplex PCR; TCRdb stores in-frame clones only, minus some. This table has some 150,000 clones, under 95% appearing once. The input for sequencing was CD4+ or CD8+ T cells sorted from blood, taken in a trial of the OX40 agonist ivuxolimab. Source of these receptors: an adult with an advanced solid tumor such as melanoma, head and neck, liver or kidney cancer. Each CDR3 is given with its conserved first and last residue. A D gene is named only where the DNA matches it firmly. Size is stated for part of the rows, as once, few or many counts, or as a class when the clone is expanded.

clone_size j_call cdr3_length d_call v_call cdr3_nt cdr3_aa
NA TRBJ1-5 17 TRBD1 TRBV28 TGTGCCAGCAGTTTAAACAGGGGAATTAGGTTCGATCAGCCCCAGCATTTT CASSLNRGIRFDQPQHF
NA TRBJ2-5 16 TRBD2 TRBV9 TGTGCCAGCAGCGTAGGAAATAGCGGGGGCGGAGAGACCCAGTACTTC CASSVGNSGGGETQYF
once TRBJ2-1 18 TRBD2 TRBV6-1 TGTGCCAGCAGGGAAACTAGCGGGGGCCGCTACTCCTACAATGAGCAGTTCTTC CASRETSGGRYSYNEQFF
NA TRBJ2-5 15 NA TRBV7-2 TGTGCCAGCAGCTTAGTAGGCTTCCAGGAAGAGACCCAGTACTTC CASSLVGFQEETQYF
NA TRBJ2-7 15 TRBD1 TRBV5-5 TGTGCCAGCACCCCCGGGGGACAGGGGATATACGAGCAGTACTTC CASTPGGQGIYEQYF
NA TRBJ2-3 16 TRBD2 TRBV5-1 TGCGCCAGCAGCTTGGCGCTAGCGGCTAGCACAGATACGCAGTATTTT CASSLALAASTDTQYF
NA TRBJ1-3 13 NA TRBV5-4 TGTGCCAGCAGCCTTGGCTCTGGAAACACCATATATTTT CASSLGSGNTIYF
NA TRBJ2-3 16 TRBD2 TRBV4-3 TGCGCCAGCAGCCAAGATGCGGGGGGAGGACCAGATACGCAGTATTTT CASSQDAGGGPDTQYF
NA TRBJ1-3 13 NA TRBV7-8 TGTGCCAGCTCGGGGGGGGTGTGGAACACCATATATTTT CASSGGVWNTIYF
NA TRBJ2-7 14 TRBD1 TRBV4-2 TGTGCCAGCAGCTTGGGACAGATTAAGGACGAGCAGTACTTC CASSLGQIKDEQYF
NA TRBJ2-5 14 TRBD2 TRBV7-2 TGTGCCAGCAGCGGGCGGACGGGGGGAGAGACCCAGTACTTC CASSGRTGGETQYF
NA TRBJ2-1 15 TRBD2 TRBV7-2 TGTGCCAGCAGCCCCAGCCGCGGGAGGCCCAGTGAGCAGTTCTTC CASSPSRGRPSEQFF
NA TRBJ1-4 14 NA TRBV9 TGTGCCAGCAGCCCCCAACCCATTAATGAAAAACTGTTTTTT CASSPQPINEKLFF
NA TRBJ2-5 14 NA TRBV28 TGTGCCAGCAGTTCCGGACCGCTCAGAGAGACCCAGTACTTC CASSSGPLRETQYF
NA TRBJ2-6 13 NA TRBV30 TGTGCCTGGGGGAGCTCTGGGGCCAACGTCCTGACTTTC CAWGSSGANVLTF
NA TRBJ1-2 18 NA TRBV29-1 TGCAGCGTTGAAGATCGGGGGGACACGAAGAAGGCTAACTATGGCTACACCTTC CSVEDRGDTKKANYGYTF
NA TRBJ2-2 17 TRBD2 TRBV7-3 TGTGCCAGCAGCCCTTTGGCTAGCGGTAGAAAGACCGGGGAGCTGTTTTTT CASSPLASGRKTGELFF
NA TRBJ1-6 13 TRBD1 TRBV5-4 TGTGCCAGCAGCTCCGGGACAGGGAGTCTCCTCCACTTT CASSSGTGSLLHF
NA TRBJ1-3 14 NA TRBV19 TGTGCCAGTAGTGGACGGCTCTCTGGAAACACCATATATTTT CASSGRLSGNTIYF
NA TRBJ2-7 17 TRBD2 TRBV19 TGTGCCAGTAGTACCCGATCCGGGGGTAGCGGGGCGTACGAGCAGTACTTC CASSTRSGGSGAYEQYF
NA TRBJ2-7 14 TRBD2 TRBV18 TGTGCCAGCTCCCTCGGGGGGAGCTCCTACGAGCAGTACTTC CASSLGGSSYEQYF
NA TRBJ2-6 16 TRBD2 TRBV6-4 TGTGCCAGCAGTGCCTCGGGGGGCTCTGGGGCCAACGTCCTGACTTTC CASSASGGSGANVLTF
once TRBJ2-7 11 NA TRBV20-1 TGCAGTGCTAGACCAGGAACCGAGCAGTACTTC CSARPGTEQYF
NA TRBJ2-5 15 NA TRBV19 TGTGCCAGTAGTCTGACAGGTCTGCGATGGGAGACCCAGTACTTC CASSLTGLRWETQYF
NA TRBJ1-1 13 NA TRBV19 TGTGCCAGTAGTATATCGGGGGACACTGAAGCTTTCTTT CASSISGDTEAFF
NA TRBJ1-1 14 TRBD1 TRBV6-5 TGTGCCAGCAGTCTCAGGGGGCAAGCGGCTGAAGCTTTCTTT CASSLRGQAAEAFF
NA TRBJ1-1 14 TRBD1 TRBV19 TGTGCCAGTAGTAACAGGGGGCGGGAAGCTGAAGCTTTCTTT CASSNRGREAEAFF